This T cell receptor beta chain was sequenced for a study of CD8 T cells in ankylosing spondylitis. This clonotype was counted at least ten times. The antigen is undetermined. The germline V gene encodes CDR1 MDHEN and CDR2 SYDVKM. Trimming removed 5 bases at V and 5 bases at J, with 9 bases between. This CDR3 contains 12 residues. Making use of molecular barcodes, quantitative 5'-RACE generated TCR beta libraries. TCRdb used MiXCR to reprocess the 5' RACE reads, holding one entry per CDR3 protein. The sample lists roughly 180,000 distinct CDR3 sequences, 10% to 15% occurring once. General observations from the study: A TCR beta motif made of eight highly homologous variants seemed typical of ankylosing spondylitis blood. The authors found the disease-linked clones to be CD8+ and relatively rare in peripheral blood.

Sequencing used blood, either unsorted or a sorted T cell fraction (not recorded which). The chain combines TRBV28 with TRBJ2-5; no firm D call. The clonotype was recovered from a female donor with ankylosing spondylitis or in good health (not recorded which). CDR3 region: CASSPDVETQYF. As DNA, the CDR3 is TGTGCCAGCAGTCCGGACGTGGAGACCCAGTACTTC.